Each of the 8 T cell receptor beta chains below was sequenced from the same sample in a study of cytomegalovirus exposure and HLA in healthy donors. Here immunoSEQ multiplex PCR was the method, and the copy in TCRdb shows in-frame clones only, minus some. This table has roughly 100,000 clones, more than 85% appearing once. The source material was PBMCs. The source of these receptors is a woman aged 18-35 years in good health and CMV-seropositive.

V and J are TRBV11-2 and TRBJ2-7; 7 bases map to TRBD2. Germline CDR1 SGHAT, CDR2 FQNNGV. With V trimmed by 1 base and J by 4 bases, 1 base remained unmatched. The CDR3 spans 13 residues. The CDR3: CASSLGEGYEQYF. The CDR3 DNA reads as TGTGCCAGCAGCTTAGGGGAGGGATACGAGCAGTACTTC.

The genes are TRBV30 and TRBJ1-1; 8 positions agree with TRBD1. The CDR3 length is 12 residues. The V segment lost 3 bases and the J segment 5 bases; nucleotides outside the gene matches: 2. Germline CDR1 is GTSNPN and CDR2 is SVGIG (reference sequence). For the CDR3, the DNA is TGTGCCTGGAGCGACAGGGGAACTGAAGCTTTCTTT. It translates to CAWSDRGTEAFF.

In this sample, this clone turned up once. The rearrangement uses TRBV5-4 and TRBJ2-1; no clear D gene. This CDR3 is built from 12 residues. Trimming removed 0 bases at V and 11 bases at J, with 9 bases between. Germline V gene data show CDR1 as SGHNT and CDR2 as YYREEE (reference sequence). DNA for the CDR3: TGTGCCAGCAGCTTGGACCGGGTCCAGCAGTTCTTC. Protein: CASSLDRVQQFF.

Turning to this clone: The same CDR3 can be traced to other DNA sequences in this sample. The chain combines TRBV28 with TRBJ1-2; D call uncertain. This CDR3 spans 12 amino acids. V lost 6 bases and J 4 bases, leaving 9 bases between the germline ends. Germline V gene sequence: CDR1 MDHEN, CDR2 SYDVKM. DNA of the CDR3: TGTGCCAGCAGCTCGGGGATCTATGGCTACACCTTC. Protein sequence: CASSSGIYGYTF.

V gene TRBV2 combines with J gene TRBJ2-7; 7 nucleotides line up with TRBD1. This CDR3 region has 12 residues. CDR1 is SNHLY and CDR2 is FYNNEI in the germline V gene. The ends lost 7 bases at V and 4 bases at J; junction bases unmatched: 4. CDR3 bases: TGTGCCAGCATGACGACAGGGTACGAGCAGTACTTC. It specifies CASMTTGYEQYF. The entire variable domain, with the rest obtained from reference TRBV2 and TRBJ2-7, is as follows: EPEVTQTPSHQVTQMGQEVILRCVPISNHLYFYWYRQILGQKVEFLVSFYNNEISEKSEIFDDQFSVERPDGSNFTLKIRSTKLEDSAMYFCASMTTGYEQYFGPGTRLTVT.

The CDR3, as DNA: TGTGCCAGCAGCTTCCAAGAGTTTGGACACCGGTGGAGCACTGAAGCTTTCTTT. It codes for CASSFQEFGHRWSTEAFF. V gene TRBV11-2 combines with J gene TRBJ1-1; tentative D call: TRBD1 (5 bases). The CDR3 totals 18 residues. V gave up 3 bases and J gave up 4 bases, with 24 bases separating them. Germline CDR1 reads SGHAT; CDR2 reads FQNNGV.

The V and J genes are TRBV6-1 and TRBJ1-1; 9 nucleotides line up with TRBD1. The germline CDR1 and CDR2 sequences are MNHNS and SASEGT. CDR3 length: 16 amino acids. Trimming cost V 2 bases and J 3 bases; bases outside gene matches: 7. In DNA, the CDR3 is TGTGCCAGCAGTGAACACAGGGGGCGAGGGGACACTGAAGCTTTCTTT. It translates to CASSEHRGRGDTEAFF.

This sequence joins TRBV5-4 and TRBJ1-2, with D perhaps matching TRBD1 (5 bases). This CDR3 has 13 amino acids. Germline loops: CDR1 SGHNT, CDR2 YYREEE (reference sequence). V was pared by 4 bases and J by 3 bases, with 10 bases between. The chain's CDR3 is CASSVTDYYGYTF. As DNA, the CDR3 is TGTGCCAGCAGCGTGACAGACTACTATGGCTACACCTTC.